Listed below are T cell receptor beta chains from one sample, sequenced in a study of OX40 agonist ivuxolimab in advanced cancers. TCRdb's table, derived via immunoSEQ multiplex PCR, lists solely in-frame clones and lacks some. The data show about 99,000 clones, roughly 95% seen once. Material: CD4+ or CD8+ T cells sorted from blood, obtained in a trial of the OX40 agonist ivuxolimab. The receptors stem from an adult with an advanced solid tumor such as melanoma, head and neck, liver or kidney cancer. Both conserved end residues are part of each CDR3. D genes are given only for firm matches. The listing skips clone size in some rows; elsewhere it reads once, few, many or a size class.

NA	TRBV4-3	NA	TRBJ2-1	TGCGCCAGCAGCCAAGTCTCCTCCAACGACAATGAGCAGTTCTTC	CASSQVSSNDNEQFF
once	TRBV6-1	TRBD1	TRBJ2-7	TGTGCCAGCAGTGAAGACGGGACAGTCTACGAGCAGTACTTC	CASSEDGTVYEQYF
NA	TRBV2	TRBD2	TRBJ2-5	TGTGCCAGCATGGGACTAGCGGGAGGGCCAACGGAGACCCAGTACTTC	CASMGLAGGPTETQYF
NA	TRBV11-1	TRBD1	TRBJ2-2	TGTGCCAGCAGCGACGGACAGGGGGCAACCGGGGAGCTGTTTTTT	CASSDGQGATGELFF
NA	TRBV7-9	TRBD2	TRBJ2-3	TGTGCCAGCAGCTTGGGGGGACTAGGAGATACGCAGTATTTT	CASSLGGLGDTQYF
NA	TRBV7-9	NA	TRBJ2-1	TGTGCCAGCAGCATTGACACGTACAATGAGCAGTTCTTC	CASSIDTYNEQFF
NA	TRBV28	TRBD1	TRBJ2-7	TGTGCCAGCAGTTCACAACAGGGGTACGAGCAGTACTTC	CASSSQQGYEQYF
NA	TRBV7-7	TRBD1	TRBJ2-1	TGTGCCAGCAGCTTCGGGACAGGGGCACACGAGCAGTTCTTC	CASSFGTGAHEQFF
NA	TRBV7-9	NA	TRBJ1-4	TGTGCCAGCAGTTCCCAGGGTGCAACTAATGAAAAACTGTTTTTT	CASSSQGATNEKLFF
NA	TRBV11-2	TRBD2	TRBJ2-7	TGTGCCAGCAGCAGGACTAGCGGGAATGCCTACGAGCAGTACTTC	CASSRTSGNAYEQYF
NA	TRBV27	NA	TRBJ2-5	TGTGCCAGCAGTTTATTGGGGGGAAGAGAGACCCAGTACTTC	CASSLLGGRETQYF
NA	TRBV5-1	NA	TRBJ2-7	TGCGCCAGCAGCTTGGGAACATACGAGCTAATACGTGAGCAGTACTTC	CASSLGTYELIREQYF
NA	TRBV7-9	TRBD2	TRBJ2-3	TGTGCCAGCAGCGGAGACCCTAGCGGGCCCGGGGATACGCAGTATTTT	CASSGDPSGPGDTQYF
NA	TRBV19	TRBD1	TRBJ1-2	TGTGCCAGTAGTATCGGACAGGGGAGCTACACCTTC	CASSIGQGSYTF
NA	TRBV2	NA	TRBJ1-5	TGTGCCAGCAGCGGGGTTGGGGGGGATTCGGGCAATCAGCCCCAGCATTTT	CASSGVGGDSGNQPQHF
once	TRBV11-2	NA	TRBJ2-3	TGTGCCAGCAGCTTAGAAGGGAGCACAGATACGCAGTATTTT	CASSLEGSTDTQYF
NA	TRBV27	NA	TRBJ2-7	TGTGCCAGCAGTTCGCAGGGATACGAGCAGTACTTC	CASSSQGYEQYF